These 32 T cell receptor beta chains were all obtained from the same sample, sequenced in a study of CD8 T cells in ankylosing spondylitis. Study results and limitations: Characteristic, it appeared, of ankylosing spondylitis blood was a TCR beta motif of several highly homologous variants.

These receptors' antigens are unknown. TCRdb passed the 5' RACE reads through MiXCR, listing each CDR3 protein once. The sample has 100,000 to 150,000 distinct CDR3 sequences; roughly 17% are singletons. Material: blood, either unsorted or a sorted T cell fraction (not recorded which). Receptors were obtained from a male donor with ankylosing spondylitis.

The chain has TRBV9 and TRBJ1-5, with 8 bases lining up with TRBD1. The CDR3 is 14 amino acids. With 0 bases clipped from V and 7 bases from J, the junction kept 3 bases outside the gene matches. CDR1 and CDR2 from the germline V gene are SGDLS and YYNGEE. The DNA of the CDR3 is TGTGCCAGCAGCGTAGGGACAGGGAACCAGCCCCAGCATTTT. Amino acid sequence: CASSVGTGNQPQHF.

The CDR3: CSARSTGTGVYNEQFF. DNA of the CDR3: TGCAGTGCTAGATCAACCGGGACAGGGGTATACAATGAGCAGTTCTTC. The rearrangement links TRBV20-1 to TRBJ2-1; 10 nucleotides align to TRBD1. CDR3 size: 16 residues. Germline CDR1 and CDR2: DFQATT and SNEGSKA (reference sequence). V was pared by 2 bases and J by 4 bases, with 8 bases of the junction left unmatched.

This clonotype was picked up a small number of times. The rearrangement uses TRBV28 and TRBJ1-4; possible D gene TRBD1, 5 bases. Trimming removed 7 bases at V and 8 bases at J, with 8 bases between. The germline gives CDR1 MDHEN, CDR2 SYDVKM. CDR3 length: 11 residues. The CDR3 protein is CASTNREKLFF. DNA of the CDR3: TGTGCCAGCACCAACAGGGAAAAACTGTTTTTT.

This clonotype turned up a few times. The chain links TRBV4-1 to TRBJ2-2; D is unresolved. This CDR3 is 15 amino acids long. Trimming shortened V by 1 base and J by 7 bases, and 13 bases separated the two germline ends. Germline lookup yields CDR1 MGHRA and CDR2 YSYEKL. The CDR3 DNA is TGCGCCAGCAGCCAAGGTCAATGGGCTGACGGGGAGCTGTTTTTT. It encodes CASSQGQWADGELFF.

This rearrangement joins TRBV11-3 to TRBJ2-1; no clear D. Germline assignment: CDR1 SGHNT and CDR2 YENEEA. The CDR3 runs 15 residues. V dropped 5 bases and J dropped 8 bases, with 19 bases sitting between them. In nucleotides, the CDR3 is TGTGCCAGCAGCCCACGGACCGCTATGTTCGATGAGCAGTTCTTC. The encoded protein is CASSPRTAMFDEQFF.

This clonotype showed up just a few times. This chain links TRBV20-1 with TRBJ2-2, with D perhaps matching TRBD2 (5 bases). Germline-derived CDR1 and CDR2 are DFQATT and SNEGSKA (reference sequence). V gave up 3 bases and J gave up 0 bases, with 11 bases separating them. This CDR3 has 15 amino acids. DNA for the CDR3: TGCAGTGCTAGCGGTAGCGAAGCGAACACCGGGGAGCTGTTTTTT. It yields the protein CSASGSEANTGELFF.

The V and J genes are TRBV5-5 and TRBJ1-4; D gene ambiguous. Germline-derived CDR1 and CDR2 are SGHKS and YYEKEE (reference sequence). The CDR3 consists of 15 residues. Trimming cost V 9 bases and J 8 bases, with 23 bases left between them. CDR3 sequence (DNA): TGTGCCATCGGCCGTGGGAGTCGCGAAAGCGAAAAACTGTTTTTT. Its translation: CAIGRGSRESEKLFF.

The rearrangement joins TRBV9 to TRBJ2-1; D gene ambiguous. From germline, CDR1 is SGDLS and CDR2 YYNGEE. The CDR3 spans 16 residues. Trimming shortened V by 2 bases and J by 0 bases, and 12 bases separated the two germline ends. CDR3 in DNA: TGTGCCAGCAGCGTGTTAGGGTTAAACTCCTACAATGAGCAGTTCTTC. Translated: CASSVLGLNSYNEQFF.

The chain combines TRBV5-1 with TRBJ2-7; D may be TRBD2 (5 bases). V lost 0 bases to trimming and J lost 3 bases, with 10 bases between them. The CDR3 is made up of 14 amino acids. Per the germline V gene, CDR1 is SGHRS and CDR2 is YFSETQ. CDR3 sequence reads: CASSLGLADYEQYF. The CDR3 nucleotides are TGCGCCAGCAGCTTGGGCCTAGCAGACTACGAGCAGTACTTC.

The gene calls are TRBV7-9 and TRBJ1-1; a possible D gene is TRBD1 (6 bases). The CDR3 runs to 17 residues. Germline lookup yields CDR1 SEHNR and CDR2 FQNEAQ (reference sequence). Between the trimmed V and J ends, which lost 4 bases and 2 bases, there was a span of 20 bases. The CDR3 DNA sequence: TGTGCCAGCAGCTCGGACAGTCGGAGAGGTTTAAACACTGAAGCTTTCTTT. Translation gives CASSSDSRRGLNTEAFF.

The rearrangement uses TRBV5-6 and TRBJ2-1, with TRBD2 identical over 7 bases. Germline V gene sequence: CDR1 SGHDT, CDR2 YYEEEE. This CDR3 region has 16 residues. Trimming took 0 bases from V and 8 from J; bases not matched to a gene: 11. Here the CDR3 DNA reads TGTGCCAGCAGCTTGGCCGCGGGCGGGAGCTTCTATGAGCAGTTCTTC. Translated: CASSLAAGGSFYEQFF. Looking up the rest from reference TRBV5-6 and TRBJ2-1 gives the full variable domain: DAGVTQSPTHLIKTRGQQVTLRCSPKSGHDTVSWYQQALGQGPQFIFQYYEEEERQRGNFPDRFSGHQFPNYSSELNVNALLLGDSALYLCASSLAAGGSFYEQFFGPGTRLTVL.

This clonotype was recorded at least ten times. CDR3 in DNA: TGTGCCAGCACTGGGGGCCGCTTCTCCTACAATGAGCAGTTCTTC. Residues: CASTGGRFSYNEQFF. The rearrangement links TRBV12-3 or TRBV12-4 to TRBJ2-1, with D possibly being TRBD1 (6 bases). The CDR3 consists of 15 residues. The V gene lost 7 bases and the J gene lost 0 bases, with 13 bases spanning the gap.

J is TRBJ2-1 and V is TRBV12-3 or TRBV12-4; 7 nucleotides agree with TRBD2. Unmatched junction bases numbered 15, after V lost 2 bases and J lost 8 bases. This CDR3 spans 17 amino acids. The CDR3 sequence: CASSLTGGAGPVDEQFF. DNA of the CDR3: TGTGCCAGCAGTTTAACGGGAGGAGCGGGACCCGTGGATGAGCAGTTCTTC.

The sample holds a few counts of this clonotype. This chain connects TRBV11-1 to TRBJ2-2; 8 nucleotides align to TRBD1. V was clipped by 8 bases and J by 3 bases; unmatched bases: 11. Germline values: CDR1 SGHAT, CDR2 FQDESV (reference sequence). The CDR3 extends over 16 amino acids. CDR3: CASCDLDRADTGELFF. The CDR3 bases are TGTGCCAGCTGCGACTTGGACAGGGCGGACACCGGGGAGCTGTTTTTT. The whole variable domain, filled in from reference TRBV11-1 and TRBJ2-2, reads EAEVAQSPRYKITEKSQAVAFWCDPISGHATLYWYRQILGQGPELLVQFQDESVVDDSQLPKDRFSAERLKGVDSTLKIQPAELGDSAMYLCASCDLDRADTGELFFGEGSRLTVL.

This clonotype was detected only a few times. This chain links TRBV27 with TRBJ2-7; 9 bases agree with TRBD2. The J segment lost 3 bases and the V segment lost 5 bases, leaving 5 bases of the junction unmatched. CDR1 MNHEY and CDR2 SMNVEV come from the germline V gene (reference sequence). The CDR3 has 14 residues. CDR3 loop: CASSPSGRIYEQYF. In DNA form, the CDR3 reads TGTGCCAGCAGTCCCAGCGGGAGGATCTACGAGCAGTACTTC.

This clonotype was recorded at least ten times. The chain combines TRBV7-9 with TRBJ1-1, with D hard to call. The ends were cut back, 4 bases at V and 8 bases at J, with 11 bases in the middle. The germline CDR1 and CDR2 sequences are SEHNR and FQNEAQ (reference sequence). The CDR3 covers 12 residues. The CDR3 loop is CASSSPSREAFF. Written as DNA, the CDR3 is TGTGCCAGCAGCTCCCCTAGCCGAGAAGCTTTCTTT.

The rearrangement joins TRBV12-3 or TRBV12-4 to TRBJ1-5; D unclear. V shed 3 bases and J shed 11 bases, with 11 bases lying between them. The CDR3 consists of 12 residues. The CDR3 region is CASSFAPSAQHF. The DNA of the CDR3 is TGTGCCAGCAGTTTTGCACCCTCGGCCCAGCATTTT.

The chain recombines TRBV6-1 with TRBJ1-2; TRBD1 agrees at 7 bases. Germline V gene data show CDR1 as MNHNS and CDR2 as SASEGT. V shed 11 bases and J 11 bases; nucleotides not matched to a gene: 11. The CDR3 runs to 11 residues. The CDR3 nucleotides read TGTGCCCAGGGGGGCCTCCATCGGTACACCTTC. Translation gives CAQGGLHRYTF.

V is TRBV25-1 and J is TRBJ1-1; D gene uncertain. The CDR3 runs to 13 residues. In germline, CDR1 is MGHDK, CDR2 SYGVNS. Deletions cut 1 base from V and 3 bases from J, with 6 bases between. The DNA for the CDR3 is TGTGCCAGCAGTGAATTTGGTTACACTGAAGCTTTCTTT. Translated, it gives CASSEFGYTEAFF.

The CDR3 nucleotides are TGTGCCATAAAGAACACCGGGGAGCTGTTTTTT. Amino acids: CAIKNTGELFF. V is TRBV2 and J is TRBJ2-2; D uncertain. The CDR3 runs 11 residues. V was pared by 10 bases and J by 1 base, with 4 bases between. Germline CDR1 and CDR2: SNHLY and FYNNEI.

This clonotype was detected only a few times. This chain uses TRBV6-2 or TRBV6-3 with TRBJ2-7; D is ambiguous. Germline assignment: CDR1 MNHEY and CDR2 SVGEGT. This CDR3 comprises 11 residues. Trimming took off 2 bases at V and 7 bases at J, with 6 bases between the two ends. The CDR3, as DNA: TGTGCCAGCAGTTACCCCGATGAGCAGTACTTC. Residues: CASSYPDEQYF.

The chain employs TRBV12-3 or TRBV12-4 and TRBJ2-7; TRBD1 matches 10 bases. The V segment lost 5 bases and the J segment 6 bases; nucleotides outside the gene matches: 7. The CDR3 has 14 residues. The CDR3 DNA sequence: TGTGCCAGCAGTCCCGGGACAGGGGTAGGCGAGCAGTACTTC. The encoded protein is CASSPGTGVGEQYF.

CDR3 protein: CASSSSRGGLENTGELFF. The CDR3 nucleotides read TGTGCCAGCAGCTCATCCCGGGGGGGACTAGAGAACACCGGGGAGCTGTTTTTT. The V gene is TRBV11-1, the J gene TRBJ2-2, with 8 bases fitting TRBD2. Germline CDR1 and CDR2: SGHAT and FQDESV (reference sequence). Trimming took 4 bases from V and 1 from J; bases not matched to a gene: 11. This CDR3 is built from 18 residues.

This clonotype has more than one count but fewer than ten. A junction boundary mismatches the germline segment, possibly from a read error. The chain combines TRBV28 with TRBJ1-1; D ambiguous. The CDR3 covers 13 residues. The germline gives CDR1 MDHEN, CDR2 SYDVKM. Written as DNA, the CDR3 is TGTGCCAGCACTTTAGGGTTGAACACTGAAGCTTTCTTT. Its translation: CASTLGLNTEAFF.

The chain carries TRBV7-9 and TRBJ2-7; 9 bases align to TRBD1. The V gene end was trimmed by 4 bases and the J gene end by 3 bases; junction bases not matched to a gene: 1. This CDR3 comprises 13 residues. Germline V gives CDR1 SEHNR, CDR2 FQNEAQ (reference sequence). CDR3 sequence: CASSWTGDYEQYF. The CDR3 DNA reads TGTGCCAGCAGCTGGACAGGGGACTACGAGCAGTACTTC.

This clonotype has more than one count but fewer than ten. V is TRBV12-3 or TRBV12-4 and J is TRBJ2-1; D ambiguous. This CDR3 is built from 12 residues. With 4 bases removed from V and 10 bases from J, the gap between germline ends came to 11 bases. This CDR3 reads CASSSDLGEQFF. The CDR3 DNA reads TGTGCCAGCAGTTCCGACTTAGGGGAGCAGTTCTTC.

Here the CDR3 reads CASSLAPGRGRYNEQFF. As DNA, the CDR3 is TGTGCCAGCAGCTTAGCCCCGGGGAGGGGGCGTTACAATGAGCAGTTCTTC. V usage is TRBV7-9 and J usage is TRBJ2-1, with D perhaps given as TRBD1 or TRBD2 (7 bases each). The CDR3 loop spans 17 amino acids. Trimming shortened V by 0 bases and J by 4 bases, and 16 bases separated the two germline ends. The germline V gene encodes CDR1 SEHNR and CDR2 FQNEAQ (reference sequence).

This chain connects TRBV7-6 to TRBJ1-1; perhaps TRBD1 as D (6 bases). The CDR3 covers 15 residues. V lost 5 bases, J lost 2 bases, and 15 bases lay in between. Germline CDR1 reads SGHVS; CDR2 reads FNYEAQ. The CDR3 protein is CASSLWDTINTEAFF. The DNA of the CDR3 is TGTGCCAGCAGCCTCTGGGACACCATAAACACTGAAGCTTTCTTT.

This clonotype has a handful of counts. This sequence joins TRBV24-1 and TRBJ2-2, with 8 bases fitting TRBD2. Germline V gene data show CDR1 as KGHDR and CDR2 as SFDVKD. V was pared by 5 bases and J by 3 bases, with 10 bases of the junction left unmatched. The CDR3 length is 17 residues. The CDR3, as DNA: TGTGCCACCAGTGGACCGGGACTAGGTATAGACACCGGGGAGCTGTTTTTT. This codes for CATSGPGLGIDTGELFF.

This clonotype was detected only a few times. The CDR3 region has the DNA TGTGCCATCAGTGACAGGGGGCTATTCTTC. It translates to CAISDRGLFF. The V and J genes are TRBV10-3 and TRBJ2-1, with TRBD1 matching over 8 bases. The V segment lost 3 bases and the J segment 16 bases; nucleotides outside the gene matches: 2. Germline CDR1 and CDR2: ENHRY and SYGVKD. The CDR3 is 10 residues long.

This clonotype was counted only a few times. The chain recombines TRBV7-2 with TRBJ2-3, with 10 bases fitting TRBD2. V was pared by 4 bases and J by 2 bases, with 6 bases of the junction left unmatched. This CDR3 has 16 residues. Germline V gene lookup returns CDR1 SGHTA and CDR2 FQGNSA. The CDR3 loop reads CASSSWTSGVTDTQYF. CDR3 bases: TGTGCCAGCAGCTCCTGGACTAGCGGAGTCACAGATACGCAGTATTTT.

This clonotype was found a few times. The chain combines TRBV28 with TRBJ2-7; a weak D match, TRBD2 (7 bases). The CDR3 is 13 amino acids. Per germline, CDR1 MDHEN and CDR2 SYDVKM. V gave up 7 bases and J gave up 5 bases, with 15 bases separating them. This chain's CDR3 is CASTLRGGHEQYF. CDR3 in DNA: TGTGCCAGCACCTTAAGGGGGGGCCACGAGCAGTACTTC.